The rows below give T cell receptor beta chains drawn from one sample of a study of T cell changes during pregnancy in multiple sclerosis. Profiled with immunoSEQ multiplex PCR; TCRdb holds only in-frame clones, not every one. Of 100,000 to 140,000 clones listed, 92% are singletons. Source: peripheral blood, taken in the third trimester of pregnancy. Every receptor here comes from a female donor in good health, enrolled as a control in a pregnancy study. The conserved cysteine and the conserved F or W are not part of the CDR3 here. Size is stated for part of the rows, as once, few or many counts, or as a class when the clone is expanded.

J gene | V gene | clone size | CDR3 protein
TRBJ2-3 | TRBV4-1 | - | ASSQSGTGEGRTSDTQY
TRBJ1-2 | TRBV6-5 | - | ASGPGQSGYT
TRBJ2-3 | TRBV4-3 | - | ASSQVLGRHTDTQY
TRBJ2-2 | TRBV7-2 | - | ASSSRGSTGELF
TRBJ2-7 | TRBV6-1 | - | ASSTQTLTYEQY
TRBJ2-2 | TRBV7-9 | - | ASRSTGPGELF
TRBJ2-7 | TRBV19 | - | ASSFGGSGDYEQY
TRBJ1-6 | TRBV27 | - | ASSFRAGIVQGSIFNSPLH
TRBJ1-3 | TRBV30 | - | AWSVTGGALSGNTIY
TRBJ1-5 | TRBV5-1 | - | ASSAETGAGQPQH
TRBJ1-2 | TRBV7-6 | once | ASSLGTGMPTDGYT
TRBJ2-6 | TRBV7-3 | once | ASSSKGAGANVLT
TRBJ2-1 | TRBV6-1 | - | ASLGGGNEQF
TRBJ1-1 | TRBV7-3 | - | ASSLSVSGTEAF
TRBJ2-5 | TRBV4-2 | - | ASSRSGGAGGETQY
TRBJ2-7 | TRBV7-9 | - | ASSLDRGTGEQY
TRBJ1-5 | TRBV30 | - | AWSVTSNQPQH
TRBJ2-7 | TRBV4-2 | - | ASSLIPGQPTYEQY
TRBJ1-2 | TRBV7-9 | - | ASSPSRDRGYGYT
TRBJ1-1 | TRBV19 | few | ASTLSGWNTEAF
TRBJ1-1 | TRBV14 | - | ASSPRRNTEAF
TRBJ2-1 | TRBV7-2 | - | ASSAVAVEQF
TRBJ2-3 | TRBV27 | - | ASSLLVAGGDTQY
TRBJ1-1 | TRBV11-3 | - | ASSRVRGQGEAF
TRBJ1-2 | TRBV9 | - | ASSAHQGSHYGYT
TRBJ1-1 | TRBV30 | few | AWSGGGHTEAF
TRBJ2-1 | TRBV6-4 | - | ASSDSGRGGQANEQF
TRBJ1-2 | TRBV7-2 | - | ASSLAGGSGYT
TRBJ1-6 | TRBV7-2 | - | ASIPSPTGYNSPLH